This T cell receptor (beta chain) is from a study of response to subunit inactivated influenza vaccine. This clonotype came up a few times. Its matching antigen is unknown. One entry per CDR3 protein results from TCRdb running MiXCR on the RT-PCR reads. Found here are just over 300,000 distinct CDR3 sequences, 20% to 25% of them singletons; the top ten hold 10%. Findings and caveats of the study: That few new T cells are recruited by each seasonal influenza vaccination was the authors' suggestion.

V lost 2 bases and J 5 bases, leaving 9 bases between the germline ends. CDR3 length equals 13 residues. The germline gives CDR1 MGHDK, CDR2 SYGVNS. The V and J genes are TRBV25-1 and TRBJ1-2; D unclear. Sequenced here: PBMCs from blood, sampled about 20 months after vaccination. This receptor was obtained from a man aged 50-75 years who received an inactivated influenza vaccine. CDR3 in DNA: TGTGCCAGCAGTGAAGCAGGAGCTTATGGCTACACCTTC. Translated: CASSEAGAYGYTF.